Shown below are 28 T cell receptor beta chains from a single sample sequenced in a study of blood T cells in healthy people across ages (dated by TCRdb to the mid-2010s). The protocol used for the library was 5' RACE. The sequencer listed for this sample is Illumina HiSeq 2500. A second PCR of roughly 6 to 11 cycles was performed with a sample-barcoded 5' primer and a J-beta primer mix. TCRdb reprocessing: public reads trimmed at Q25 with fastp, clones called with MiXCR, in-frame beta chains kept. Identical CDR3 protein sequences are pooled into one entry, listed with their most common genes and DNA. This sample has 1.5 million to 2 million distinct CDR3 sequences in its table, and about 28% of those were observed once. The top ten clonotypes cover 6.5% to 8.5% of the sample. Sequenced input: blood. Every receptor here comes from a woman aged 30 to 39 in good health.

The chain recombines TRBV5-1 with TRBJ2-5; 11 bases align to TRBD2. The CDR3 runs to 16 residues. The ends lost 4 bases at V and 4 bases at J; junction bases unmatched: 9. Germline V gene lookup returns CDR1 SGHRS and CDR2 YFSETQ. The CDR3 region is CASSPPTSGDLETQYF. CDR3 nucleotides: TGCGCCAGCAGCCCACCGACTAGCGGGGACCTAGAGACCCAGTACTTC. Full variable domain (remainder filled in from reference TRBV5-1 and TRBJ2-5): KAGVTQTPRYLIKTRGQQVTLSCSPISGHRSVSWYQQTPGQGLQFLFEYFSETQRNKGNFPGRFSGRQFSNSRSEMNVSTLELGDSALYLCASSPPTSGDLETQYFGPGTRLLVL.

There are a few counts of this clonotype. The chain couples TRBV27 to TRBJ2-6, with 9 bases matching TRBD1. The length of the CDR3 is 19 residues. With 5 bases clipped from V and 1 base from J, the junction kept 12 bases outside the gene matches. Germline CDR1 and CDR2: MNHEY and SMNVEV (reference sequence). Written as DNA, the CDR3 is TGTGCCAGCAGTCCTCCTCTCGGGACAGGGAAGTCTGGGGCCAACGTCCTGACTTTC. Its protein product is CASSPPLGTGKSGANVLTF. Supplemented by reference TRBV27 and TRBJ2-6, the full variable domain reads EAQVTQNPRYLITVTGKKLTVTCSQNMNHEYMSWYRQDPGLGLRQIYYSMNVEVTDKGDVPEGYKVSRKEKRNFPLILESPSPNQTSLYFCASSPPLGTGKSGANVLTFGAGSRLTVL.

A word on this clonotype: Sequence at one end of the junction differs from germline and may be a read error. The chain uses TRBV10-3 and TRBJ2-3, with 9 nucleotides matching TRBD1. The CDR3 length is 16 residues. Germline V gene lookup returns CDR1 ENHRY and CDR2 SYGVKD. CDR3 sequence (DNA): TGTGCCATCAGTGAGTCTCCCCGGACAGGGGCAGATACACAGTATTTT. It codes for CAISESPRTGADTQYF.

The V gene is TRBV20-1, the J gene TRBJ2-7; D may match TRBD1 or TRBD2 (6 bases each). Germline CDR1 reads DFQATT; CDR2 reads SNEGSKA (reference sequence). The CDR3 runs 16 residues. V was cut by 5 bases and J by 3 bases, with 23 bases left in between. In nucleotides, the CDR3 is TGCAGTGCTTCAACCTCCGGGGGCCTGAATCTCTACGAGCAGTACTTC. Its protein is CSASTSGGLNLYEQYF.

This chain connects TRBV12-3 or TRBV12-4 to TRBJ1-3; D not certain. The CDR3 extends over 15 amino acids. Trimming took off 6 bases at V and 3 bases at J, with 15 bases between the two ends. The CDR3 DNA follows: TGTGCCAGCAGCTTACGGCCCTACCTTGGAAACACCATATATTTT. This translates into CASSLRPYLGNTIYF.

V gene TRBV5-1 combines with J gene TRBJ2-3; D remains ambiguous. The CDR3 has 14 residues. Trimming left V 5 bases short and J 2 bases short, with 12 bases between. CDR1 is SGHRS, CDR2 YFSETQ, per germline. The CDR3 is CASRSGDSTDTQYF. CDR3 in DNA: TGCGCCAGCAGGTCGGGCGATTCCACAGATACGCAGTATTTT.

This clonotype was counted between two and nine times. This chain uses TRBV30 with TRBJ1-5; TRBD1 agrees at 7 bases. The CDR3 is 14 residues long. CDR1 GTSNPN and CDR2 SVGIG come from the germline V gene (reference sequence). After removal of 1 base from V and 2 bases from J, the junction contained 2 bases not matched to a gene. The CDR3 nucleotides read TGTGCCTGGAGTGGACAGGGTGGCAATCAGCCCCAGCATTTT. Amino acids: CAWSGQGGNQPQHF.

The V and J genes are TRBV6-2 or TRBV6-3 and TRBJ2-1; 9 nucleotides line up with TRBD2. Germline V CDR1 and CDR2: MNHEY, SVGEGT. V lost 9 bases and J lost 4; bases outside the gene matches: 7. This CDR3 is 14 amino acids long. DNA for the CDR3: TGTGCCAGTACCGGGACTAGCAAGTACAATGAGCAGTTCTTC. Protein product: CASTGTSKYNEQFF.

This clonotype has more than one count but fewer than ten. J is TRBJ2-7 and V is TRBV10-3, with TRBD2 identical over 10 bases. Germline loops: CDR1 ENHRY, CDR2 SYGVKD. With 6 bases clipped from V and 1 base from J, the junction kept 6 bases outside the gene matches. This CDR3 spans 15 amino acids. The chain's CDR3 is CAISPTAGGSYEQYF. CDR3 DNA sequence: TGTGCCATCAGCCCAACAGCGGGAGGGTCCTACGAGCAGTACTTC.

The genes are TRBV29-1 and TRBJ1-2; the D is unclear. Germline lookup yields CDR1 SQVTM and CDR2 ANQGSEA. The CDR3 contains 15 residues. V was cut by 1 base and J by 2 bases, with 14 bases left in between. The CDR3 is CSVEVGVQLNYGYTF. Here the CDR3 DNA reads TGCAGCGTTGAAGTGGGAGTACAGCTGAACTATGGCTACACCTTC.

V gene TRBV5-5 combines with J gene TRBJ2-1; 8 bases are shared with TRBD1. The CDR3 sequence is 14 residues long. Germline V CDR1 and CDR2: SGHKS, YYEKEE (reference sequence). V lost 5 bases, J lost 10 bases, and 11 bases stayed unmatched. DNA for the CDR3: TGTGCCAGCAGGTCCGGGACAGGTGCCTACGAGCAGTTCTTC. This gives the protein CASRSGTGAYEQFF.

This clonotype was recorded a few times. The V call is TRBV29-1, the J call TRBJ1-5, with D possibly matching TRBD1 (6 bases). The germline V gene encodes CDR1 SQVTM and CDR2 ANQGSEA. The CDR3 has 15 amino acids. CDR3 protein: CSFRDMLNSNQPQHF. DNA of the CDR3: TGCAGTTTCCGGGACATGCTTAATAGCAATCAGCCCCAGCATTTT.

The CDR3 region is CSGGRITEAFF. The CDR3 DNA is TGCAGCGGGGGGCGCATAACTGAAGCTTTCTTT. This sequence joins TRBV29-1 and TRBJ1-1; D possibly corresponds to TRBD1 (6 bases). This CDR3 has 11 residues. V was trimmed by 7 bases and J by 5 bases, leaving 11 bases between them. CDR1 is SQVTM, CDR2 ANQGSEA, per germline.

This clonotype was recorded a few times. The chain carries TRBV19 and TRBJ1-2; D is unresolved. The CDR3 is made up of 15 amino acids. The V end lost 3 bases, the J end lost 2 bases, and 13 bases lay between the germline ends. Germline values: CDR1 LNHDA, CDR2 SQIVND (reference sequence). CDR3 sequence: CASSIGKQTNYGYTF. CDR3 nucleotides: TGTGCCAGTAGTATCGGAAAACAGACCAACTATGGCTACACCTTC. The entire variable domain, with the rest obtained from reference TRBV19 and TRBJ1-2, is as follows: DGGITQSPKYLFRKEGQNVTLSCEQNLNHDAMYWYRQDPGQGLRLIYYSQIVNDFQKGDIAEGYSVSREKKESFPLTVTSAQKNPTAFYLCASSIGKQTNYGYTFGSGTRLTVV.

The chain couples TRBV11-2 to TRBJ2-3; no definite D call. Germline CDR1 and CDR2: SGHAT and FQNNGV. There are 15 residues in the CDR3. Trimming removed 3 bases from V and 2 bases from J, with 12 bases in between. DNA for the CDR3: TGTGCCAGCAGCTTTGGTTACGACCCCACAGATACGCAGTATTTT. Translation gives CASSFGYDPTDTQYF.

The chain couples TRBV6-5 to TRBJ1-1; D uncertain. Germline CDR1 reads MNHEY; CDR2 reads SVGAGI. CDR3 length equals 11 residues. V lost 7 bases and J 9 bases, leaving 12 bases between the germline ends. CDR3 nucleotide sequence: TGTGCCAGCATCTTCAGAGAGAAAGCTTTCTTT. Translated, it gives CASIFREKAFF.

There are a few counts of this clonotype. The chain employs TRBV11-2 and TRBJ2-2; tentatively, D is TRBD1 (6 bases). In germline, CDR1 is SGHAT, CDR2 FQNNGV. Trimming took off 5 bases at V and 0 bases at J, with 22 bases between the two ends. CDR3 length equals 19 residues. The CDR3 region is CASSIRGGHFTSNTGELFF. CDR3 nucleotides: TGTGCCAGCAGCATCAGAGGGGGACACTTCACATCGAACACCGGGGAGCTGTTTTTT.

This clonotype was counted ten times or more. The V call is TRBV7-9, the J call TRBJ2-5; 9 nucleotides agree with TRBD1. There are 14 residues in the CDR3. The trim removed 7 bases at V and 4 bases at J, leaving 7 bases unmatched. The germline CDR1 and CDR2 sequences are SEHNR and FQNEAQ (reference sequence). The CDR3 reads CASTGDRALETQYF. The CDR3 nucleotides are TGTGCCAGCACCGGGGACAGGGCCCTAGAGACCCAGTACTTC.

Regarding this clonotype: The junction departs from germline at one end; a sequencing error may be responsible. The chain uses TRBV14 and TRBJ2-7; no definite D call. The CDR3 has 12 amino acids. Germline-derived CDR1 and CDR2 are SGHDN and FVKESK. CDR3 loop: CTSSQAGYEQYF. The CDR3 DNA reads TGTACCAGCAGCCAAGCAGGCTACGAGCAGTACTTC. Full variable domain (rest looked up from reference TRBV14 and TRBJ2-7): EAGVTQFPSHSVIEKGQTVTLRCDPISGHDNLYWYRRVMGKEIKFLLHFVKESKQDESGMPNNRFLAERTGGTYSTLKVQPAELEDSGVYFCTSSQAGYEQYFGPGTRLTVT.

The sample holds a few counts of this clonotype. The rearrangement joins TRBV12-3 or TRBV12-4 to TRBJ1-1; unclear D gene. This CDR3 has 11 residues. V shed 2 bases and J shed 7 bases, with 5 bases lying between them. The CDR3, as DNA: TGTGCCAGCAGTTTAATCGATGAAGCTTTCTTT. Amino acids: CASSLIDEAFF.

This chain joins TRBV20-1 and TRBJ2-3; 9 bases are a match to TRBD2. The germline V gene encodes CDR1 DFQATT and CDR2 SNEGSKA (reference sequence). The CDR3 contains 16 residues. V lost 6 bases and J lost 0; bases outside the gene matches: 10. For the CDR3, the DNA is TGCAGTGCCTCGAACCGGCTAGCGGGGAGCACAGATACGCAGTATTTT. Translating it yields CSASNRLAGSTDTQYF.

The rearrangement joins TRBV15 to TRBJ1-1; the D is unclear. CDR3 length: 13 residues. Germline CDR1 LNHNV, CDR2 YYDKDF (reference sequence). V dropped 3 bases and J dropped 3 bases, with 8 bases sitting between them. CDR3 protein: CATSSEADTEAFF. CDR3 DNA sequence: TGTGCCACCAGCAGCGAGGCGGACACTGAAGCTTTCTTT.

The rearrangement uses TRBV7-9 and TRBJ2-3, with D perhaps matching TRBD2 (6 bases). From germline, CDR1 is SEHNR and CDR2 FQNEAQ (reference sequence). The CDR3 covers 19 residues. V was cut by 5 bases and J by 2 bases, with 26 bases left in between. The CDR3 nucleotides read TGTGCCAGCAGCCCTAGGATCCGAGCCCGGGAGAGTTACACAGATACGCAGTATTTT. Residues: CASSPRIRARESYTDTQYF.

The chain joins TRBV15 to TRBJ1-2, with 8 nucleotides matching TRBD1. CDR1 and CDR2 from the germline V gene are LNHNV and YYDKDF (reference sequence). Unmatched junction bases numbered 4, after V lost 3 bases and J lost 4 bases. The CDR3 runs 14 residues. DNA of the CDR3: TGTGCCACCAGCAGTACCGGGACAGGCTATGGCTACACCTTC. Encoded protein: CATSSTGTGYGYTF. Full variable domain (missing parts from reference TRBV15 and TRBJ1-2): DAMVIQNPRYQVTQFGKPVTLSCSQTLNHNVMYWYQQKSSQAPKLLFHYYDKDFNNEADTPDNFQSRRPNTSFCFLDIRSPGLGDTAMYLCATSSTGTGYGYTFGSGTRLTVV.

The sample holds many counts of this clonotype. The chain couples TRBV7-9 to TRBJ2-7; 10 bases are a match to TRBD2. Germline V gives CDR1 SEHNR, CDR2 FQNEAQ (reference sequence). With V trimmed by 5 bases and J by 12 bases, 4 bases remained unmatched. The CDR3 runs to 11 residues. CDR3 coding DNA: TGTGCCAGCAGCCGGACTAGCGGTTTGTACTTC. Protein product: CASSRTSGLYF.

This chain links TRBV20-1 with TRBJ2-1, with 10 bases aligning to TRBD2. V shed 7 bases, J shed 8 bases, and the junction held 8 bases outside the gene matches. The CDR3 is made up of 13 amino acids. Germline loops: CDR1 DFQATT, CDR2 SNEGSKA (reference sequence). CDR3 protein: CSVVSGGIDEQFF. In DNA, the CDR3 is TGCAGTGTTGTTAGCGGGGGGATCGATGAGCAGTTCTTC.

The chain is built from TRBV7-9 and TRBJ1-1; possibly TRBD1 for D (5 bases). The CDR3 is 16 residues long. Looked up from germline, CDR1 is SEHNR and CDR2 is FQNEAQ (reference sequence). V shed 6 bases and J shed 4 bases, with 21 bases lying between them. The CDR3 here is CASRDTGRNPGTEAFF. The CDR3 DNA reads TGTGCCAGCAGGGACACGGGACGGAACCCCGGCACTGAAGCTTTCTTT.

This clonotype was seen once. This sequence joins TRBV9 and TRBJ2-6, with TRBD2 matching over 8 bases. CDR1 and CDR2 from the germline V gene are SGDLS and YYNGEE. The V gene end was trimmed by 3 bases and the J gene end by 0 bases; junction bases not matched to a gene: 8. The CDR3 consists of 18 residues. CDR3 DNA: TGTGCCAGCAGCGCCACTGCGGGAGGTACCTCTGGGGCCAACGTCCTGACTTTC. Translation gives CASSATAGGTSGANVLTF.